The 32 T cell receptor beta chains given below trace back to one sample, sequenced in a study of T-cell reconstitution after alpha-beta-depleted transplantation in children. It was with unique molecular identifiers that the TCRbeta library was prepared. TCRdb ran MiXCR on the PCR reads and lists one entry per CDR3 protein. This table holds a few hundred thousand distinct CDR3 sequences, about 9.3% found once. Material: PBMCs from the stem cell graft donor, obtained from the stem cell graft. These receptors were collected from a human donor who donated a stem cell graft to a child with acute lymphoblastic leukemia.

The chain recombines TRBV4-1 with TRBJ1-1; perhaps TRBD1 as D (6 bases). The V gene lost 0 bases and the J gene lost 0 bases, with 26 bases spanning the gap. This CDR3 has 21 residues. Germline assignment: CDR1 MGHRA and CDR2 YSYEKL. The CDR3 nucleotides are TGCGCCAGCAGCCAAGACCGACAGGTATTAGTGGGTGAGGGCATGAACACTGAAGCTTTCTTT. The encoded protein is CASSQDRQVLVGEGMNTEAFF.

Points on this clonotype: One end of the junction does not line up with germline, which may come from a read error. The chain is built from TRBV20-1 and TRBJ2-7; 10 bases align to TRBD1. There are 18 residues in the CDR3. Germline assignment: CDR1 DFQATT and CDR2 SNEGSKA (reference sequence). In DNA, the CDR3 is TGCTGTGCTAGAGATCGGGTTGGAGGGACAGGGGTCCTCTACGAGCAGTACTTC. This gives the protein CCARDRVGGTGVLYEQYF.

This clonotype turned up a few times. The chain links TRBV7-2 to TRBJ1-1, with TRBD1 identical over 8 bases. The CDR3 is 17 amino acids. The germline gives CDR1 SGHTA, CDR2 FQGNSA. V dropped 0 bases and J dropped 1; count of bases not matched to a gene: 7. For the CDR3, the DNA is TGTGCCAGCAGCTTAGCGGCCAGGGGGCCGGCGAACACTGAAGCTTTCTTT. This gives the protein CASSLAARGPANTEAFF.

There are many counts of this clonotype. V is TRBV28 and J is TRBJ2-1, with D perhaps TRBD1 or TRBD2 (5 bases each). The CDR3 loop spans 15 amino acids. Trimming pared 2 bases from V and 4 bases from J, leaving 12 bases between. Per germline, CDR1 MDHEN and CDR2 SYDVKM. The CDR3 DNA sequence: TGTGCCAGCAGTTTAGCGGATTGGGGGTACAATGAGCAGTTCTTC. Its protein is CASSLADWGYNEQFF.

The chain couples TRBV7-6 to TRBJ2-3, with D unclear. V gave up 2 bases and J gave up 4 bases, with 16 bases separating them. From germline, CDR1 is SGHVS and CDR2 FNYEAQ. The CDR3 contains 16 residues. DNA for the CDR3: TGTGCCAGCAGCTTACAACCGGGCCTACGGCCAGATACGCAGTATTTT. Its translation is CASSLQPGLRPDTQYF.

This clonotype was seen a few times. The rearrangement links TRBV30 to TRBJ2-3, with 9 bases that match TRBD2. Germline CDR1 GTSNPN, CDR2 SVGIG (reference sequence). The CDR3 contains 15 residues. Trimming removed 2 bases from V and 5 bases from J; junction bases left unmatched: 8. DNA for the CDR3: TGTGCCTGGAGTTCCCTAGCGGGAAGGAGAGATACGCAGTATTTT. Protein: CAWSSLAGRRDTQYF. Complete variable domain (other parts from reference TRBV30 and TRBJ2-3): SQTIHQWPATLVQPVGSPLSLECTVEGTSNPNLYWYRQAAGRGLQLLFYSVGIGQISSEVPQNLSASRPQDRQFILSSKKLLLSDSGFYLCAWSSLAGRRDTQYFGPGTRLTVL.

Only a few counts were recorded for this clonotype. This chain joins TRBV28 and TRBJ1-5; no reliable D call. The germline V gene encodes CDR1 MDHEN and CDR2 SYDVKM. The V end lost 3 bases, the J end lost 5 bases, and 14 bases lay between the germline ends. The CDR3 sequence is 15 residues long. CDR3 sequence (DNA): TGTGCCAGCAGTTTGGAGGGCCCGGCGGATCAGCCCCAGCATTTT. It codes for CASSLEGPADQPQHF.

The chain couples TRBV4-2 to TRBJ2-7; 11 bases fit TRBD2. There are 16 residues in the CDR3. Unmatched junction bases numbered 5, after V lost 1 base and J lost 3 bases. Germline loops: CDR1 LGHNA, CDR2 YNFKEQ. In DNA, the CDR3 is TGTGCCAGCAGCCAAGTAGCGACTAGCGGGGTCTACGAGCAGTACTTC. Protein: CASSQVATSGVYEQYF.

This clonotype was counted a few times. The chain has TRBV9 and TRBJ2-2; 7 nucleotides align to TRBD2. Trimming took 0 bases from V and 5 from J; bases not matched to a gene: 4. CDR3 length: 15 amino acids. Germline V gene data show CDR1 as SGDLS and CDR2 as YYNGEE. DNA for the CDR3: TGTGCCAGCAGCGTAGTTTCGGGAGGAACCGGGGAGCTGTTTTTT. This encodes CASSVVSGGTGELFF.

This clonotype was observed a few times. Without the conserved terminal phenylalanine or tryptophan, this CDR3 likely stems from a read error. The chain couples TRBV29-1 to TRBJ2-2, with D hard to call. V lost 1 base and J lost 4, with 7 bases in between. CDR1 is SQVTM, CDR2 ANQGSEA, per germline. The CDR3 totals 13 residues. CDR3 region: CSVEVQVTGELFS. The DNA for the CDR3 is TGCAGCGTTGAAGTCCAAGTCACCGGGGAGCTGTTTTCT.

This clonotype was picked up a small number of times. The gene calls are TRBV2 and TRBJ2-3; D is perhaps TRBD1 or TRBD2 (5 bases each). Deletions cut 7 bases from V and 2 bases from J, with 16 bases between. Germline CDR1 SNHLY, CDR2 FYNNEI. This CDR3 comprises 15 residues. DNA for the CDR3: TGTGCCAGCATGGCGGCAGTGGGGGACACAGATACGCAGTATTTT. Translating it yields CASMAAVGDTDTQYF.

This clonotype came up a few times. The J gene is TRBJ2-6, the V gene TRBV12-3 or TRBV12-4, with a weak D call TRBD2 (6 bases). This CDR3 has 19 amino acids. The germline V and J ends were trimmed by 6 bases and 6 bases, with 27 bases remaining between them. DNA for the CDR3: TGTGCCAGCAGCCGCCTTTATGGGGACTCGCGTCATCCGGCCAACGTCCTGACTTTC. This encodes CASSRLYGDSRHPANVLTF.

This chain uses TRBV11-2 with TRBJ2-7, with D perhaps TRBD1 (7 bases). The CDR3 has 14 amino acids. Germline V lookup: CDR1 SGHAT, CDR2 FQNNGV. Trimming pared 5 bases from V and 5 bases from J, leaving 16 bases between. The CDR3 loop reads CASSLQGGMDEQYF. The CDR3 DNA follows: TGTGCCAGCAGCCTTCAGGGGGGTATGGACGAGCAGTACTTC.

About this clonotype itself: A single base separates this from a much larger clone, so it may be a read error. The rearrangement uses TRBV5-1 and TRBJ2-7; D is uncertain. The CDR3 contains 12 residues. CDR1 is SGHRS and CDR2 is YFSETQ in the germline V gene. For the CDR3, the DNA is TGCGTCAGCAGCTCCCACCTTAGAGAGCAGTACTTC. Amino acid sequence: CVSSSHLREQYF.

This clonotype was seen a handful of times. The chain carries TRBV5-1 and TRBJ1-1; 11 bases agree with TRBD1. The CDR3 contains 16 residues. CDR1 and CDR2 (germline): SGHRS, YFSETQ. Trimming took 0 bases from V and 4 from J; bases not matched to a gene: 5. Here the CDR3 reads CASSLGTGGSGTEAFF. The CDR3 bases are TGCGCCAGCAGCTTGGGGACAGGGGGCAGCGGCACTGAAGCTTTCTTT.

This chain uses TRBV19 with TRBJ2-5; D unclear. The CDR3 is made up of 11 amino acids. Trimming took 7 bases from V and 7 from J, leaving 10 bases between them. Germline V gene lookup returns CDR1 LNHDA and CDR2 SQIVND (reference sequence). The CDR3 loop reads CASTGTGTQYF. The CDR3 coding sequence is TGTGCCAGTACCGGAACCGGGACCCAGTACTTC.

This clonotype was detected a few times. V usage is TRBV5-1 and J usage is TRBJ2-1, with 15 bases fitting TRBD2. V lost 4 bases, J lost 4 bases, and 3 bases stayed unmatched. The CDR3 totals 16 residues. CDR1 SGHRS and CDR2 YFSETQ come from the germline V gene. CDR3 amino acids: CASSGGTSGGYNEQFF. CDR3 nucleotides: TGCGCCAGCAGCGGAGGGACTAGCGGGGGGTACAATGAGCAGTTCTTC.

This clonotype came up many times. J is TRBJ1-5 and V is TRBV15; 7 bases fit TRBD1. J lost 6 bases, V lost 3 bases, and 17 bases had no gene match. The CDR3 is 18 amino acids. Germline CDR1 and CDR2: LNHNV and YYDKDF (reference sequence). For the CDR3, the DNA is TGTGCCACCAGCAGGATACATAATAACAGGGGCCTCGGTCAGCCCCAGCATTTT. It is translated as CATSRIHNNRGLGQPQHF.

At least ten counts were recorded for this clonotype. The CDR3 DNA reads as TGCGCCAGCAGCTTGGATCCAGCAAACTCTGGAAACACCATATATTTT. Encoded protein: CASSLDPANSGNTIYF. The chain joins TRBV5-1 to TRBJ1-3; D is unclear. V lost 0 bases, J lost 0 bases, and 10 bases lay in between. The CDR3 totals 16 residues. The germline gives CDR1 SGHRS, CDR2 YFSETQ.

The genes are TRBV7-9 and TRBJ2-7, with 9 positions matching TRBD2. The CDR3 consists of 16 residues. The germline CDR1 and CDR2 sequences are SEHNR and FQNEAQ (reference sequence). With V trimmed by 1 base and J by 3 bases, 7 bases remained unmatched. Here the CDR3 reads CASSLVSSGVHYEQYF. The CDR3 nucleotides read TGTGCCAGCAGCTTAGTATCTAGCGGGGTCCACTACGAGCAGTACTTC.

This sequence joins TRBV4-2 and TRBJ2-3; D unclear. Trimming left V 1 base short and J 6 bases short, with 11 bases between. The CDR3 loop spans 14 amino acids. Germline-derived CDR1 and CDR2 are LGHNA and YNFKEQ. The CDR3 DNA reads TGTGCCAGCAGCCAAGGGAAAGTCTCCGATACGCAGTATTTT. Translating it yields CASSQGKVSDTQYF.

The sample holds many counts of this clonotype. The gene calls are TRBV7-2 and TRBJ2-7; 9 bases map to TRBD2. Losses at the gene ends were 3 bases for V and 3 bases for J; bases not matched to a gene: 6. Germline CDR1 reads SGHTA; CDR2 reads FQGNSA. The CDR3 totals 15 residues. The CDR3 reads CASSFLASGNYEQYF. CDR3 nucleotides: TGTGCCAGCAGCTTTTTGGCTAGCGGGAACTACGAGCAGTACTTC.

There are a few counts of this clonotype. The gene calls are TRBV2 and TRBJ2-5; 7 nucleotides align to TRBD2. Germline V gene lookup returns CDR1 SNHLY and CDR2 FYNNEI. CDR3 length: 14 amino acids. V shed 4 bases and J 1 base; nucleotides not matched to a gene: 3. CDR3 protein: CASSGREGQETQYF. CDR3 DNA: TGTGCCAGCAGTGGGAGGGAGGGCCAAGAGACCCAGTACTTC.

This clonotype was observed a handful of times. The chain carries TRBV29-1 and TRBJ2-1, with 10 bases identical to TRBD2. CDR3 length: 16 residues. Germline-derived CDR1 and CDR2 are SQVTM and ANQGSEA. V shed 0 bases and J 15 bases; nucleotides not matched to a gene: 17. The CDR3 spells CSVEDPLLTSGPRSFF. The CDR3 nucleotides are TGCAGCGTTGAAGATCCTTTGTTGACTAGCGGGCCGAGGTCGTTCTTC.

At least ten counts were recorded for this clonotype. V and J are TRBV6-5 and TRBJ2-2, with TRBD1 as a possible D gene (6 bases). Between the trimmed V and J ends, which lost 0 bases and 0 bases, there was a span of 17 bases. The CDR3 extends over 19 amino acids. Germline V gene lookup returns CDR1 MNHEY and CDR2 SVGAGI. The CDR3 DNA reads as TGTGCCAGCAGTTACTCGTCTGACCCCAGGGACACGAACACCGGGGAGCTGTTTTTT. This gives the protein CASSYSSDPRDTNTGELFF.

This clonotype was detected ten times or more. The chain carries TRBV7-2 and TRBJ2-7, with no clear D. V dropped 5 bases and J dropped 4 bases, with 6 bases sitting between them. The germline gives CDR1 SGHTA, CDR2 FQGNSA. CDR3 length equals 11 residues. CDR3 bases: TGTGCCAGCAGCGAAAAGTACGAGCAGTACTTC. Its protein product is CASSEKYEQYF.

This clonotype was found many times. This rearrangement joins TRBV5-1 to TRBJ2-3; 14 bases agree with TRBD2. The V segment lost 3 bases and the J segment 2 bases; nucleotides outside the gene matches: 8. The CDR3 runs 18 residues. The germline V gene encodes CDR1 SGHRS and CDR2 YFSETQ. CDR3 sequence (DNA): TGCGCCAGCAGCTCGGGACTAGCGGGAGTGGGAGCCACAGATACGCAGTATTTT. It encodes CASSSGLAGVGATDTQYF.

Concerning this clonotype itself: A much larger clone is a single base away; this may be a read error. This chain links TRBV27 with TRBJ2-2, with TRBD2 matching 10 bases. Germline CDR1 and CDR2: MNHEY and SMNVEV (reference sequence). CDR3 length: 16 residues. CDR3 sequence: CASRRGLAANAGELFF. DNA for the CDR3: TGTGCCAGCAGACGCGGACTAGCGGCGAACGCCGGGGAGCTGTTTTTT.

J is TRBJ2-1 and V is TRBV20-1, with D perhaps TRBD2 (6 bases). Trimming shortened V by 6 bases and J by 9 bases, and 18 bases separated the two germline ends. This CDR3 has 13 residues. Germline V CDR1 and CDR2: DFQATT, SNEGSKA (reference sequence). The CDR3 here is CSAATRLGVEQFF. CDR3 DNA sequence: TGCAGTGCAGCAACTAGACTAGGGGTTGAGCAGTTCTTC.

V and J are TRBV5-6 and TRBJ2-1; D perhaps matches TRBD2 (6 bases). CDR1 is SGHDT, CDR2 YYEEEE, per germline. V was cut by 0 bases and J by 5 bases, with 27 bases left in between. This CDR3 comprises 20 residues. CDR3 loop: CASSLDPTRAGTGGDNEQFF. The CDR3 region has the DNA TGTGCCAGCAGCTTGGACCCGACGCGGGCGGGAACGGGTGGGGACAATGAGCAGTTCTTC.

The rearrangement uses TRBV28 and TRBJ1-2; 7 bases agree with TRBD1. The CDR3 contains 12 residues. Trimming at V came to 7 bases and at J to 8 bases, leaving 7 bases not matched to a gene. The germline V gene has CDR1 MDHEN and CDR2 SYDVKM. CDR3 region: CASNEGAGGYTF. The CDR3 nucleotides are TGTGCCAGCAACGAGGGGGCAGGAGGCTACACCTTC.

CDR3 sequence reads: CASSLDGSLDEQYF. The DNA of the CDR3 is TGTGCCAGCAGCTTAGACGGGAGTTTGGACGAGCAGTACTTC. The chain couples TRBV7-2 to TRBJ2-7; D is possibly TRBD2 (6 bases). Per germline, CDR1 SGHTA and CDR2 FQGNSA. V was clipped by 1 base and J by 5 bases, with 12 bases between them. The length of the CDR3 is 14 residues.